Presented here are 13 T cell receptor beta chains from one specimen sequenced in a study of T cells in Graves' hyperthyroidism and ophthalmopathy. There were TCR beta CDR3 regions amplified from RNA transcripts. Researchers ran a first-round RT-PCR on the TCR CDR3 using the HTBI primer set. TCRdb re-derived calls from the multiplex PCR reads in MiXCR, one entry per CDR3 protein. The data show hundreds of thousands of distinct CDR3 sequences, approximately 15% seen once. The sequenced material came from blood. The origin of the receptors is a woman younger than 45 with Graves' hyperthyroidism that later progressed to Graves' ophthalmopathy.

This clonotype was seen a handful of times. The J gene is TRBJ1-4, the V gene TRBV10-1; tentative D call: TRBD1 (5 bases). The length of the CDR3 is 12 residues. CDR1 and CDR2 (germline): WNHNN, SYGVQD (reference sequence). The ends were cut back, 2 bases at V and 13 bases at J, with 11 bases in the middle. Here the CDR3 DNA reads TGCGCCAGCAGTGAGGACGGGGGAGTACTGTTTTTT. Protein sequence: CASSEDGGVLFF.

This clonotype was found many times. The chain recombines TRBV28 with TRBJ1-2, with 7 nucleotides matching TRBD1. Losses at the gene ends were 5 bases for V and 2 bases for J; bases not matched to a gene: 8. CDR3 length equals 15 residues. CDR1 MDHEN and CDR2 SYDVKM come from the germline V gene. The CDR3 nucleotides are TGTGCCAGCAGTCCCCCGGGACAGACAAACTATGGCTACACCTTC. Protein product: CASSPPGQTNYGYTF.

The chain has TRBV9 and TRBJ2-5; D uncertain. The CDR3 extends over 15 amino acids. In germline, CDR1 is SGDLS, CDR2 YYNGEE. The germline V and J ends were trimmed by 0 bases and 2 bases, with 11 bases remaining between them. This CDR3 reads CASSVASSRQETQYF. The DNA for the CDR3 is TGTGCCAGCAGCGTAGCGAGCAGCAGACAAGAGACCCAGTACTTC.

The J gene is TRBJ1-5, the V gene TRBV5-5; the D is unclear. The CDR3 length is 15 residues. V dropped 0 bases and J dropped 5 bases, with 12 bases sitting between them. Germline lookup yields CDR1 SGHKS and CDR2 YYEKEE (reference sequence). For the CDR3, the DNA is TGTGCCAGCAGCTTGGACGGCCTACCTCATCAGCCCCAGCATTTT. It codes for CASSLDGLPHQPQHF.

This chain connects TRBV19 to TRBJ2-7, with 7 bases aligning to TRBD1. V lost 5 bases to trimming and J lost 3 bases; unmatched junction nucleotides: 16. This CDR3 spans 17 amino acids. Germline V gene sequence: CDR1 LNHDA, CDR2 SQIVND (reference sequence). The CDR3 nucleotides read TGTGCCAGTAGTTTAAACCCCCCAGGGGGAGTTTTCTACGAGCAGTACTTC. Translation: CASSLNPPGGVFYEQYF. The full variable domain, rest sourced from reference TRBV19 and TRBJ2-7, is DGGITQSPKYLFRKEGQNVTLSCEQNLNHDAMYWYRQDPGQGLRLIYYSQIVNDFQKGDIAEGYSVSREKKESFPLTVTSAQKNPTAFYLCASSLNPPGGVFYEQYFGPGTRLTVT.

The rearrangement links TRBV25-1 to TRBJ2-4; D not certain. Trimming removed 3 bases from V and 2 bases from J, with 8 bases in between. This CDR3 has 14 residues. Germline V lookup: CDR1 MGHDK, CDR2 SYGVNS. The CDR3 nucleotides are TGTGCCAGCAGTGAGGGTTACCCCAAAAACATTCAGTACTTC. It yields the protein CASSEGYPKNIQYF.

This clonotype was counted at least ten times. This sequence joins TRBV30 and TRBJ2-1; D remains unclear. CDR3 length equals 12 residues. V lost 1 base and J lost 2, with 3 bases in between. Germline-derived CDR1 and CDR2 are GTSNPN and SVGIG (reference sequence). Here the CDR3 reads CAWSDAYNEQFF. DNA of the CDR3: TGTGCCTGGAGTGATGCCTACAATGAGCAGTTCTTC.

The genes are TRBV2 and TRBJ1-2; D uncertain. Germline-derived CDR1 and CDR2 are SNHLY and FYNNEI. The CDR3 contains 13 residues. Trimming took 1 base from V and 5 from J, leaving 8 bases between them. This chain's CDR3 is CASSEGGVYGYTF. The CDR3, as DNA: TGTGCCAGCAGTGAAGGTGGGGTTTATGGCTACACCTTC.

This clonotype has just a few counts. The V call is TRBV12-5, the J call TRBJ2-1; no clear D. The germline CDR1 and CDR2 sequences are LGHNT and FRNRAP. The CDR3 totals 13 residues. V was trimmed by 7 bases and J by 0 bases, leaving 7 bases between them. CDR3 protein: CASASISYNEQFF. CDR3 coding DNA: TGTGCTAGTGCCAGCATCTCCTACAATGAGCAGTTCTTC.

There are many counts of this clonotype. The chain employs TRBV30 and TRBJ1-5; no definite D call. The germline V gene has CDR1 GTSNPN and CDR2 SVGIG (reference sequence). With 0 bases removed from V and 5 bases from J, the gap between germline ends came to 11 bases. CDR3 length: 14 residues. Here the CDR3 reads CAWSVGQAYQPQHF. CDR3 in DNA: TGTGCCTGGAGTGTAGGGCAGGCGTATCAGCCCCAGCATTTT.

Ten or more counts support this clonotype. The CDR3 spells CASSYTQGARGNTIYF. The CDR3 DNA follows: TGTGCCAGCAGTTATACTCAGGGGGCGCGTGGAAACACCATATATTTT. The chain recombines TRBV6-5 with TRBJ1-3; 8 bases match TRBD1. Looked up from germline, CDR1 is MNHEY and CDR2 is SVGAGI. V lost 3 bases to trimming and J lost 3 bases; unmatched junction nucleotides: 7. CDR3 size: 16 residues.

The genes are TRBV5-1 and TRBJ1-1; D is perhaps TRBD1 (5 bases). Germline CDR1 SGHRS, CDR2 YFSETQ. The CDR3 is made up of 14 amino acids. Deletions cut 7 bases from V and 6 bases from J, with 19 bases between. The CDR3 sequence: CASQSWGAGSEAFF. For the CDR3, the DNA is TGCGCCAGCCAGTCCTGGGGCGCCGGATCTGAAGCTTTCTTT. The full variable domain, completed using reference TRBV5-1 and TRBJ1-1, is KAGVTQTPRYLIKTRGQQVTLSCSPISGHRSVSWYQQTPGQGLQFLFEYFSETQRNKGNFPGRFSGRQFSNSRSEMNVSTLELGDSALYLCASQSWGAGSEAFFGQGTRLTVV.

This clonotype was found many times. The gene calls are TRBV12-3 or TRBV12-4 and TRBJ2-1; a weak D match, TRBD2 (6 bases). CDR3 size: 12 residues. Trimming left V 6 bases short and J 10 bases short, with 13 bases between. DNA for the CDR3: TGTGCCAGCAGCCACCCAGGAGGGGAGCAGTTCTTC. Protein sequence: CASSHPGGEQFF.